The 15 T cell receptor beta chains below were found in one sample sequenced in a study of shared clonotypes between healthy human individuals. Data came from immunoSEQ multiplex PCR; TCRdb stores just in-frame clones and leaves some out. The table records under 1,100,000 clones, about 70% of them present only once. The sequencing input was memory CD4+ T cells sorted from blood. The subset is: CD45RA-negative fraction. These TCRs come from a man aged 18-30 years in good health.

This clone was counted a single time. The chain combines TRBV2 with TRBJ1-6, with a weak D call TRBD1 (6 bases). Trimming took off 2 bases at V and 10 bases at J, with 18 bases between the two ends. This CDR3 has 16 residues. Germline lookup yields CDR1 SNHLY and CDR2 FYNNEI. CDR3 bases: TGTGCCAGCAGTGAAATGGTTACAGGGACGGGATCACCCCTCCACTTT. It specifies CASSEMVTGTGSPLHF.

The chain joins TRBV7-3 to TRBJ1-5; D may be TRBD1 (6 bases). V gave up 3 bases and J gave up 4 bases, with 22 bases separating them. CDR3 length equals 18 residues. Germline values: CDR1 SGHTA, CDR2 FQGTGA. DNA of the CDR3: TGTGCCAGCAGCTTCGGCAGGGGAATTGAGCCGGGGAATCAGCCCCAGCATTTT. Encoded protein: CASSFGRGIEPGNQPQHF.

This chain joins TRBV2 and TRBJ2-1; 8 bases match TRBD1. Germline V gives CDR1 SNHLY, CDR2 FYNNEI. The ends lost 5 bases at V and 0 bases at J; junction bases unmatched: 3. The CDR3 is 15 amino acids. This CDR3 reads CASSPDRASYNEQFF. DNA of the CDR3: TGTGCCAGCAGTCCGGACAGGGCCTCCTACAATGAGCAGTTCTTC.

V and J are TRBV7-9 and TRBJ1-1; D is unclear. The CDR3 has 14 amino acids. The germline V and J ends were trimmed by 1 base and 8 bases, with 14 bases remaining between them. The germline CDR1 and CDR2 sequences are SEHNR and FQNEAQ (reference sequence). The CDR3 nucleotides read TGTGCCAGCAGCTTAGTTGTGATATCGGCCGAAGCTTTCTTT. This codes for CASSLVVISAEAFF.

The chain links TRBV5-1 to TRBJ2-7; D call uncertain. The CDR3 sequence is 14 residues long. Trimming cost V 4 bases and J 7 bases, with 18 bases left between them. CDR1 SGHRS and CDR2 YFSETQ come from the germline V gene. The CDR3 bases are TGCGCCAGCAGCCAAACCGGACCTCCGCGGGAGCAGTACTTC. Residues: CASSQTGPPREQYF.

This chain joins TRBV7-9 and TRBJ1-5; no firm D call. From germline, CDR1 is SEHNR and CDR2 FQNEAQ (reference sequence). The CDR3 spans 15 residues. V lost 1 base to trimming and J lost 9 bases, with 16 bases between them. The CDR3 coding sequence is TGTGCCAGCAGCTTAGAAGCAGTCGGCAAGTCGCCCCAGCATTTT. It codes for CASSLEAVGKSPQHF.

V is TRBV7-9 and J is TRBJ1-2; D gene uncertain. The ends were cut back, 3 bases at V and 10 bases at J, with 18 bases in the middle. CDR3 length equals 14 residues. Germline V gene lookup returns CDR1 SEHNR and CDR2 FQNEAQ (reference sequence). The chain's CDR3 is CASSFAGSYNPYTF. DNA for the CDR3: TGTGCCAGCAGCTTTGCGGGGTCATACAACCCCTACACCTTC.

This chain links TRBV6-6 with TRBJ1-5; the D is unclear. Germline V CDR1 and CDR2: MNHNY, SVGAGI (reference sequence). Trimming took off 10 bases at V and 1 base at J, with 11 bases between the two ends. CDR3 length equals 13 residues. CDR3 residues: CAIHDTSNQPQHF. The CDR3 DNA follows: TGTGCCATCCATGACACGAGCAATCAGCCCCAGCATTTT.

The chain couples TRBV2 to TRBJ1-1, with 7 positions matching TRBD1. The CDR3 totals 13 residues. The V gene end was trimmed by 5 bases and the J gene end by 2 bases; junction bases not matched to a gene: 2. The germline V gene encodes CDR1 SNHLY and CDR2 FYNNEI. CDR3 amino acids: CASSRDSNTEAFF. The CDR3 DNA follows: TGTGCCAGCAGTCGGGACAGCAACACTGAAGCTTTCTTT.

V usage is TRBV5-1 and J usage is TRBJ2-2; 7 bases fit TRBD1. Germline CDR1 SGHRS, CDR2 YFSETQ. CDR3 length equals 15 residues. V was pared by 5 bases and J by 2 bases, with 6 bases of the junction left unmatched. The CDR3: CASRQQGLNTGELFF. CDR3 coding DNA: TGCGCCAGCAGACAACAGGGGCTTAACACCGGGGAGCTGTTTTTT.

This clone was found a few times. This chain connects TRBV4-3 to TRBJ2-2; no firm D call. There are 16 residues in the CDR3. Germline loops: CDR1 LGHNA, CDR2 YSLEER. V was cut by 2 bases and J by 4 bases, with 14 bases left in between. Written as DNA, the CDR3 is TGCGCCAGCAGCCAAACGAGGAACTATGGCACCGGGGAGCTGTTTTTT. Residues: CASSQTRNYGTGELFF.

In DNA, the CDR3 is TGTGCCAGCAGTGAGAGGGTGGCTCTTAACACTGAAGCTTTCTTT. Protein: CASSERVALNTEAFF. The rearrangement uses TRBV2 and TRBJ1-1; D unresolved. CDR1 is SNHLY and CDR2 is FYNNEI in the germline V gene. This CDR3 contains 15 residues. Trimming cost V 3 bases and J 2 bases, with 13 bases left between them.

This clone appeared a single time. J is TRBJ2-5 and V is TRBV29-1; TRBD2 aligns across 12 bases. CDR1 is SQVTM, CDR2 ANQGSEA, per germline. The CDR3 spans 15 residues. Losses at the gene ends were 3 bases for V and 5 bases for J; bases not matched to a gene: 7. The CDR3 nucleotides read TGCAGCGTTGATAGACTAGCGGGAGCGGGGGAGACCCAGTACTTC. Translation: CSVDRLAGAGETQYF.

This sequence joins TRBV9 and TRBJ1-1; D might be TRBD1 (5 bases). V shed 0 bases and J shed 0 bases, with 9 bases lying between them. In germline, CDR1 is SGDLS, CDR2 YYNGEE. CDR3 length: 15 residues. The DNA for the CDR3 is TGTGCCAGCAGCGTAGCGGGGGAACTGAACACTGAAGCTTTCTTT. Protein: CASSVAGELNTEAFF.

As to this clone: The sample contains more than one DNA sequence encoding this CDR3. The V call is TRBV4-1, the J call TRBJ2-6, with a possible D match to TRBD1 (6 bases). The germline V gene has CDR1 MGHRA and CDR2 YSYEKL. The V end lost 4 bases, the J end lost 0 bases, and 7 bases lay between the germline ends. CDR3 length: 15 residues. The CDR3 region is CASSLQGSGANVLTF. CDR3 nucleotides: TGCGCCAGCAGCCTACAGGGCTCTGGGGCCAACGTCCTGACTTTC.